Listed here is a single TCR beta chain. Its antigen remains unidentified. The sample belongs to a study of Ad26.COV2.S vaccination and SARS-CoV-2 variants. Findings and limits, study-wide: Across vaccine and placebo recipients, the breadth of non-spike TCRs was similar.

Germline V gene sequence: CDR1 MNHEY, CDR2 SVGAGI. The CDR3 is 13 residues long. Trimming removed 7 bases from V and 0 bases from J, with 10 bases in between. As to treatment: some 20 received Ad26.COV2.S at low or high dose, single or two shots; about 5 received placebo; per-sample allocation not given. Day 63 following the first vaccine or placebo injection was when the samples were taken. Method: immunoSEQ multiplex PCR; TCRdb's copy keeps in-frame clones and lacks some. The table records around 320,000 clones, around 87% of them present only once. The input for sequencing was peripheral blood, taken in a trial of Ad26.COV2.S vaccine versus placebo. The V gene is TRBV6-5, the J gene TRBJ2-7; D is possibly TRBD1 (5 bases). The TCR comes from a person aged 18 to 65 who received the Ad26.COV2.S COVID-19 vaccine or a placebo. CDR3 region: CASKGQSSYEQYF. CDR3 sequence (DNA): TGTGCCAGCAAGGGGCAGAGCTCCTACGAGCAGTACTTC.